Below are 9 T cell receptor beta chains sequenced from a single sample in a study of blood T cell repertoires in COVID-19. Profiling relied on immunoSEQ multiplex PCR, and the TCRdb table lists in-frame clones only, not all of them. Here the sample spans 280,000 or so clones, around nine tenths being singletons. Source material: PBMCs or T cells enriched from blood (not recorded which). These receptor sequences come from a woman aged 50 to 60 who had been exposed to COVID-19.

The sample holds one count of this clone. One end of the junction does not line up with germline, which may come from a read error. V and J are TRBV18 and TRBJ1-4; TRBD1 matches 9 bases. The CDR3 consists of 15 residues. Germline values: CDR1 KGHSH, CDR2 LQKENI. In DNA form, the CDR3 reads TGTGCCAGCTCGCCACAGGGGGCGAATTCCGAAAAACTGTTTTTT. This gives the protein CASSPQGANSEKLFF.

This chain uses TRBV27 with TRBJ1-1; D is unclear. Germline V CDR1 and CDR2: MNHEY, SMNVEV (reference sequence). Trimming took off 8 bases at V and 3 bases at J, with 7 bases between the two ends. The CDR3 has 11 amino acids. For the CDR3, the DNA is TGTGCCAGCTTCTCCCACACTGAAGCTTTCTTT. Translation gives CASFSHTEAFF.

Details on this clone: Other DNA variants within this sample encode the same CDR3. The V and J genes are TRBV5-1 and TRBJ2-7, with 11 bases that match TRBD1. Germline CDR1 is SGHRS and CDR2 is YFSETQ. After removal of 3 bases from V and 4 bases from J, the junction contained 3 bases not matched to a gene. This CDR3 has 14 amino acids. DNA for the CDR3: TGCGCCAGCAGCTCCGGGACAGGGGGGTACGAGCAGTACTTC. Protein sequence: CASSSGTGGYEQYF. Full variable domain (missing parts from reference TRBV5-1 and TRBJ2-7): KAGVTQTPRYLIKTRGQQVTLSCSPISGHRSVSWYQQTPGQGLQFLFEYFSETQRNKGNFPGRFSGRQFSNSRSEMNVSTLELGDSALYLCASSSGTGGYEQYFGPGTRLTVT.

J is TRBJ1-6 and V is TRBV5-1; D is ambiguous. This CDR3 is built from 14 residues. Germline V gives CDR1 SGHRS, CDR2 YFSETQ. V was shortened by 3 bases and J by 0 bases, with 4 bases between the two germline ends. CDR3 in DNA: TGCGCCAGCAGCTGGAGCTCCTATAATTCACCCCTCCACTTT. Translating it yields CASSWSSYNSPLHF.

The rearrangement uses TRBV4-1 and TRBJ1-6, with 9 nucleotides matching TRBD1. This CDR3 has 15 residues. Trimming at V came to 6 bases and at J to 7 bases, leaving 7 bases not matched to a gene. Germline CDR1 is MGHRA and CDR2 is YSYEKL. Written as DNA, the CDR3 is TGCGCCAGCAGACTTTCCGGGACAGGGAATTCACCCCTCCACTTT. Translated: CASRLSGTGNSPLHF.

The CDR3 DNA sequence: TGTGCCAGCAAAGTTAGGGGTAGTCAGCCCCAGCATTTT. Translated: CASKVRGSQPQHF. The chain has TRBV6-4 and TRBJ1-5; TRBD1 might be the D (5 bases). CDR1 is MRHNA, CDR2 SNTAGT, per germline. The CDR3 sequence is 13 residues long. Trimming shortened V by 7 bases and J by 6 bases, and 13 bases separated the two germline ends.

The CDR3 here is CASSSPGQGVVNQPQHF. CDR3 bases: TGTGCCAGCAGCTCTCCGGGACAGGGCGTTGTCAATCAGCCCCAGCATTTT. The V gene is TRBV7-8, the J gene TRBJ1-5, with 9 nucleotides matching TRBD1. The V gene's germline CDR1 is SGHVS and CDR2 FQNEAQ. J was trimmed by 3 bases and V by 4 bases; bases with no gene match: 10. This CDR3 contains 17 residues. Full variable domain (rest looked up from reference TRBV7-8 and TRBJ1-5): GAGVSQSPRYKVAKRGQDVALRCDPISGHVSLFWYQQALGQGPEFLTYFQNEAQLDKSGLPSDRFFAERPEGSVSTLKIQRTQQEDSAVYLCASSSPGQGVVNQPQHFGDGTRLSIL.

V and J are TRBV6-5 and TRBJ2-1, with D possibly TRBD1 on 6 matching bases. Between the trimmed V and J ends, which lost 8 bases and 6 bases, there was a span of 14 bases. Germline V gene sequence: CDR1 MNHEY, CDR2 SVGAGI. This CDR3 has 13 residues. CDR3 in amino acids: CASEGQKPNEQFF. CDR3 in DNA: TGTGCCAGCGAAGGACAGAAACCCAATGAGCAGTTCTTC.

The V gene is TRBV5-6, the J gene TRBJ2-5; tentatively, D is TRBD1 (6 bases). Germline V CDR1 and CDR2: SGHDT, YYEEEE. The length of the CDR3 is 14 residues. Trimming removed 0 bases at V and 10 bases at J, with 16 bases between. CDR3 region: CASSLGTALRGQYF. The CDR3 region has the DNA TGTGCCAGCAGCTTGGGGACAGCCCTCAGGGGCCAGTACTTC. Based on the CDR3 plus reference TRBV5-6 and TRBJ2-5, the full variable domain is DAGVTQSPTHLIKTRGQQVTLRCSPKSGHDTVSWYQQALGQGPQFIFQYYEEEERQRGNFPDRFSGHQFPNYSSELNVNALLLGDSALYLCASSLGTALRGQYFGPGTRLLVL.